The 9 T cell receptor beta chains reported below all come from one sample, sequenced in a study of blood T cell repertoires in COVID-19. Assay: immunoSEQ multiplex PCR; the TCRdb copy retains only in-frame clones and omits some. The table lists 90,000 to 120,000 clones, about four fifths of them singletons, with approximately 3.4% in the top ten. Sequenced material: peripheral blood. The receptors stem from a woman of 80 years or more with active or convalescent COVID-19.

The V and J genes are TRBV5-1 and TRBJ1-2, with D unresolved. CDR3 length equals 14 residues. V was cut by 5 bases and J by 2 bases, with 13 bases left in between. Germline values: CDR1 SGHRS, CDR2 YFSETQ. CDR3 coding DNA: TGCGCCAGCAGAAACTCCGGGGAGAACTATGGCTACACCTTC. It codes for CASRNSGENYGYTF.

The V and J genes are TRBV7-2 and TRBJ2-2; 9 bases agree with TRBD1. The CDR3 is 15 amino acids. CDR1 is SGHTA and CDR2 is FQGNSA in the germline V gene. The ends lost 4 bases at V and 9 bases at J; junction bases unmatched: 9. CDR3 region: CASSSQGQGIRELFF. The CDR3 DNA follows: TGTGCCAGCAGCTCCCAGGGACAGGGTATAAGGGAGCTGTTTTTT.

This clone was seen once. This chain uses TRBV29-1 with TRBJ1-1, with D maybe TRBD1 (6 bases). Trimming cost V 8 bases and J 0 bases, with 19 bases left between them. Germline CDR1 reads SQVTM; CDR2 reads ANQGSEA. The CDR3 has 15 residues. CDR3 sequence reads: CSTDWGGGMNTEAFF. Written as DNA, the CDR3 is TGCAGCACAGATTGGGGAGGGGGAATGAACACTGAAGCTTTCTTT. Complete variable domain (other parts from reference TRBV29-1 and TRBJ1-1): SAVISQKPSRDICQRGTSLTIQCQVDSQVTMMFWYRQQPGQSLTLIATANQGSEATYESGFVIDKFPISRPNLTFSTLTVSNMSPEDSSIYLCSTDWGGGMNTEAFFGQGTRLTVV.

The V and J genes are TRBV7-2 and TRBJ2-6, with D possibly TRBD1 on 6 matching bases. Germline-derived CDR1 and CDR2 are SGHTA and FQGNSA. The germline V and J ends were trimmed by 5 bases and 0 bases, with 11 bases remaining between them. This CDR3 has 16 residues. Written as DNA, the CDR3 is TGTGCCAGCAGCGGGTCAGGGGCCTCTGGGGCCAACGTCCTGACTTTC. It specifies CASSGSGASGANVLTF. Supplemented by reference TRBV7-2 and TRBJ2-6, the full variable domain reads GAGVSQSPSNKVTEKGKDVELRCDPISGHTALYWYRQSLGQGLEFLIYFQGNSAPDKSGLPSDRFSAERTGGSVSTLTIQRTQQEDSAVYLCASSGSGASGANVLTFGAGSRLTVL.

The gene calls are TRBV5-1 and TRBJ2-7; TRBD2 matches 8 bases. J gave up 2 bases and V 2 bases, and 3 bases lay outside the gene matches. In germline, CDR1 is SGHRS, CDR2 YFSETQ. CDR3 length: 14 amino acids. CDR3 bases: TGCGCCAGCAGCTTTGGCGGGGGGACCTACGAGCAGTACTTC. It yields the protein CASSFGGGTYEQYF. Full variable domain (rest looked up from reference TRBV5-1 and TRBJ2-7): KAGVTQTPRYLIKTRGQQVTLSCSPISGHRSVSWYQQTPGQGLQFLFEYFSETQRNKGNFPGRFSGRQFSNSRSEMNVSTLELGDSALYLCASSFGGGTYEQYFGPGTRLTVT.

The V gene is TRBV18, the J gene TRBJ2-7, with D perhaps TRBD2 (6 bases). The length of the CDR3 is 14 residues. The V gene lost 1 base and the J gene lost 6 bases, with 13 bases spanning the gap. Per the germline V gene, CDR1 is KGHSH and CDR2 is LQKENI. The CDR3 loop reads CASSPRDGGREQYF. The CDR3 nucleotides read TGTGCCAGCTCACCACGGGACGGGGGACGCGAGCAGTACTTC.

The chain uses TRBV28 and TRBJ1-2; D gene unclear. Germline V CDR1 and CDR2: MDHEN, SYDVKM. This CDR3 is 13 amino acids long. V lost 6 bases and J lost 4, with 12 bases in between. This chain's CDR3 is CASRRLGGYGYTF. As DNA, the CDR3 is TGTGCCAGCAGACGTCTCGGTGGCTATGGCTACACCTTC.

The gene calls are TRBV2 and TRBJ1-1; D not certain. This CDR3 is built from 12 residues. Germline CDR1 SNHLY, CDR2 FYNNEI. V was trimmed by 8 bases and J by 4 bases, leaving 11 bases between them. CDR3 in DNA: TGTGCCAGCGCCCGGGAGATCACTGAAGCTTTCTTT. It translates to CASAREITEAFF. The whole variable domain, filled in from reference TRBV2 and TRBJ1-1, reads EPEVTQTPSHQVTQMGQEVILRCVPISNHLYFYWYRQILGQKVEFLVSFYNNEISEKSEIFDDQFSVERPDGSNFTLKIRSTKLEDSAMYFCASAREITEAFFGQGTRLTVV.

The chain links TRBV9 to TRBJ1-1; D is undetermined. The V and J ends lost 6 bases and 2 bases respectively, with 14 bases between them. This CDR3 region has 14 residues. In germline, CDR1 is SGDLS, CDR2 YYNGEE. As DNA, the CDR3 is TGTGCCAGCACCCCCGAGATACTTAACACTGAAGCTTTCTTT. Protein product: CASTPEILNTEAFF.